The 4 T cell receptor beta chains below were found in one sample sequenced in a study of graft-versus-host responses after intestinal transplantation. Which antigens these TCRs recognize remains unknown. Produced via immunoSEQ multiplex PCR; TCRdb's table is partial and in-frame only. The sample lists about 70,000 clones, under 90% occurring once. The sample was unstimulated CD4+ T cells sorted from spleen or lymph node cells, taken before transplant. All receptors come from a human donor who was the organ donor for an intestinal transplant.

The chain has TRBV15 and TRBJ2-3; perhaps TRBD2 as D (7 bases). There are 16 residues in the CDR3. The germline CDR1 and CDR2 sequences are LNHNV and YYDKDF (reference sequence). Trimming pared 0 bases from V and 3 bases from J, leaving 13 bases between. CDR3 protein: CATSRDTGRGTDTQYF. In DNA, the CDR3 is TGTGCCACCAGCAGAGATACAGGGAGGGGGACAGATACGCAGTATTTT.

CDR3 region: CASSFGSQVNSPLHF. The CDR3 DNA is TGTGCCAGCAGCTTTGGAAGTCAGGTCAATTCACCCCTCCACTTT. The rearrangement links TRBV7-2 to TRBJ1-6; no firm D call. V gave up 3 bases and J gave up 7 bases, with 13 bases separating them. This CDR3 region has 15 residues. The V gene's germline CDR1 is SGHTA and CDR2 FQGNSA.

This clone was detected a few times. This chain links TRBV7-2 with TRBJ1-3; 7 nucleotides line up with TRBD1. The CDR3 extends over 15 amino acids. In germline, CDR1 is SGHTA, CDR2 FQGNSA. Trimming took 5 bases from V and 4 from J; bases not matched to a gene: 8. CDR3 in amino acids: CASSPRQGGGNTIYF. DNA for the CDR3: TGTGCCAGCAGCCCCCGACAGGGTGGCGGAAACACCATATATTTT. Complete variable domain (other parts from reference TRBV7-2 and TRBJ1-3): GAGVSQSPSNKVTEKGKDVELRCDPISGHTALYWYRQSLGQGLEFLIYFQGNSAPDKSGLPSDRFSAERTGGSVSTLTIQRTQQEDSAVYLCASSPRQGGGNTIYFGEGSWLTVV.

The chain employs TRBV12-5 and TRBJ2-2; D is uncertain. The V gene lost 3 bases and the J gene lost 8 bases, with 7 bases spanning the gap. CDR3 size: 12 residues. In germline, CDR1 is LGHNT, CDR2 FRNRAP. For the CDR3, the DNA is TGTGCTAGTGGTTTACCCCAGGGGGAGCTGTTTTTT. It codes for CASGLPQGELFF. The whole variable domain, filled in from reference TRBV12-5 and TRBJ2-2, reads DARVTQTPRHKVTEMGQEVTMRCQPILGHNTVFWYRQTMMQGLELLAYFRNRAPLDDSGMPKDRFSAEMPDATLATLKIQPSEPRDSAVYFCASGLPQGELFFGEGSRLTVL.